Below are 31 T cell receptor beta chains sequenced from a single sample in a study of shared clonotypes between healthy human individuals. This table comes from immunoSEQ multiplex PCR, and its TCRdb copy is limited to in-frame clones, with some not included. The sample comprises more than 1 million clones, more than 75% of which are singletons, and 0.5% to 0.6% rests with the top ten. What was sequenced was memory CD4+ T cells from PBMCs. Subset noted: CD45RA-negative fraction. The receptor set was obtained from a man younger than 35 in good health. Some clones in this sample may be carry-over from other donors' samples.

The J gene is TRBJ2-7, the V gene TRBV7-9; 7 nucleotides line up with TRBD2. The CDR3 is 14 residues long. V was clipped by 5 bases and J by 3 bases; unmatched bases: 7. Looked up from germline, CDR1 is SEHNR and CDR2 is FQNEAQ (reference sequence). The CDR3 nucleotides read TGTGCCAGCAGCGCTGGACTAGGTAACTACGAGCAGTACTTC. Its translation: CASSAGLGNYEQYF. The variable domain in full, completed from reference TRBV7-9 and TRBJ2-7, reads DTGVSQNPRHKITKRGQNVTFRCDPISEHNRLYWYRQTLGQGPEFLTYFQNEAQLEKSRLLSDRFSAERPKGSFSTLEIQRTEQGDSAMYLCASSAGLGNYEQYFGPGTRLTVT.

Written as DNA, the CDR3 is TGTGCCAGCAGCTTAGCGGCCGGCGGAAACACCATATATTTT. It translates to CASSLAAGGNTIYF. V gene TRBV7-9 combines with J gene TRBJ1-3; D not resolved. V shed 0 bases and J shed 4 bases, with 7 bases lying between them. The V gene's germline CDR1 is SEHNR and CDR2 FQNEAQ (reference sequence). The CDR3 extends over 14 amino acids. The entire variable domain, with the rest obtained from reference TRBV7-9 and TRBJ1-3, is as follows: DTGVSQNPRHKITKRGQNVTFRCDPISEHNRLYWYRQTLGQGPEFLTYFQNEAQLEKSRLLSDRFSAERPKGSFSTLEIQRTEQGDSAMYLCASSLAAGGNTIYFGEGSWLTVV.

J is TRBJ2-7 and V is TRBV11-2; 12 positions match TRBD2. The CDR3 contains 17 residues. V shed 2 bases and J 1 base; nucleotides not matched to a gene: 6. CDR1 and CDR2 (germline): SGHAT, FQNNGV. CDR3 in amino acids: CASSLLTGLAGSYEQYF. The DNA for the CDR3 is TGTGCCAGCAGCTTACTTACCGGACTAGCGGGATCCTACGAGCAGTACTTC.

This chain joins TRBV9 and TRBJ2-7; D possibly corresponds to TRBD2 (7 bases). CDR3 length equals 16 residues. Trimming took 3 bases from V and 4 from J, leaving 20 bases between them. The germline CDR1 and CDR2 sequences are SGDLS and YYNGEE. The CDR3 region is CASSARGASGKYEQYF. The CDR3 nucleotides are TGTGCCAGCAGCGCAAGGGGGGCTAGCGGAAAGTACGAGCAGTACTTC.

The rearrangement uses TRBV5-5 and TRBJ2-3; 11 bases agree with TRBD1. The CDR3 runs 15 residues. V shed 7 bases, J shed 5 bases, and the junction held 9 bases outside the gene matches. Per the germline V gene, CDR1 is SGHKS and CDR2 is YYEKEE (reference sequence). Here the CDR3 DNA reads TGTGCCAGCTTAAGGACAGGGGGCGTTGTAGATACGCAGTATTTT. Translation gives CASLRTGGVVDTQYF.

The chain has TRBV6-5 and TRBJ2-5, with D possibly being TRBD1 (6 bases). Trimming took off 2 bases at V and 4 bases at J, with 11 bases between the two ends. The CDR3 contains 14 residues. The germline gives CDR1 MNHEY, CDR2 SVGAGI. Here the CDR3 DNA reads TGTGCCAGCAGTTACCAGGGGAAGGGAGAGACCCAGTACTTC. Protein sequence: CASSYQGKGETQYF.

DNA for the CDR3: TGTGCCAGTAGTCCTCGGACAGCGAACACTGAAGCTTTCTTT. As protein: CASSPRTANTEAFF. This chain links TRBV19 with TRBJ1-1; weak D call: TRBD1 (6 bases). Trimming left V 5 bases short and J 1 base short, with 11 bases between. Germline CDR1 LNHDA, CDR2 SQIVND (reference sequence). CDR3 length: 14 amino acids.

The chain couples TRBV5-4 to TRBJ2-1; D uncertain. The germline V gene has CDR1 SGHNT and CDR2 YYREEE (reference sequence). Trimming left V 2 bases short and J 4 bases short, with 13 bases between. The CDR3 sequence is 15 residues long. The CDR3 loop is CASSFKAASYNEQFF. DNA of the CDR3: TGTGCCAGCAGCTTTAAGGCGGCTTCATACAATGAGCAGTTCTTC.

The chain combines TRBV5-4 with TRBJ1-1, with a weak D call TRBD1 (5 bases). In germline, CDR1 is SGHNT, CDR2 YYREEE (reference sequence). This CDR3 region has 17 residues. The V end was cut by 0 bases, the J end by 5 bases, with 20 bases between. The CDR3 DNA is TGTGCCAGCAGCTTGGGAGGTCATGGGGCGATGGTTACTGAAGCTTTCTTT. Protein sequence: CASSLGGHGAMVTEAFF.

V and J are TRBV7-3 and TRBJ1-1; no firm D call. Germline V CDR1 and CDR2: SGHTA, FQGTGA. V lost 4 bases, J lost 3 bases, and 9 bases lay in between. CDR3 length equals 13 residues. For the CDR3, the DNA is TGTGCCAGCAGCTCCTCATCCGACACTGAAGCTTTCTTT. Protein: CASSSSSDTEAFF.

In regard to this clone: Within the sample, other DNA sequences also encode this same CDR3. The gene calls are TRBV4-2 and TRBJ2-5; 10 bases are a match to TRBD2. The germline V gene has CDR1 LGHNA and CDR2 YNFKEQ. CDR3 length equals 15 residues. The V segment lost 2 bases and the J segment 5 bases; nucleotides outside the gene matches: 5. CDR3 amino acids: CASSQLAGGGETQYF. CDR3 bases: TGTGCCAGCAGCCAATTAGCGGGAGGAGGGGAGACCCAGTACTTC.

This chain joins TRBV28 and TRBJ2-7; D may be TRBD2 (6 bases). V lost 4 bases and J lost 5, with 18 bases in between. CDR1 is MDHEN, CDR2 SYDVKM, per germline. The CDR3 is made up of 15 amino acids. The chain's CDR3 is CASSSPNYPGDEQYF. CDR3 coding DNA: TGTGCCAGCAGTTCCCCCAATTACCCGGGGGACGAGCAGTACTTC.

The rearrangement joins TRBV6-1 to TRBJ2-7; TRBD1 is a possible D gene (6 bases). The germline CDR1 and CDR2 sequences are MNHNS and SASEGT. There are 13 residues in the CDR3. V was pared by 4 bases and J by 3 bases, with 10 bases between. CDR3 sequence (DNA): TGTGCCAGCAGTGCGGACAGAGACTACGAGCAGTACTTC. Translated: CASSADRDYEQYF.

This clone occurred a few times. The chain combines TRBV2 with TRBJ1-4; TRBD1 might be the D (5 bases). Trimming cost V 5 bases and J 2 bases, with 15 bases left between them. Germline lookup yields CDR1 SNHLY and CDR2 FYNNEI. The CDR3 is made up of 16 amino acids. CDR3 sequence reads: CASSQGTRVTNEKLFF. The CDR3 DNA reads TGTGCCAGCAGTCAAGGGACCCGGGTTACTAATGAAAAACTGTTTTTT.

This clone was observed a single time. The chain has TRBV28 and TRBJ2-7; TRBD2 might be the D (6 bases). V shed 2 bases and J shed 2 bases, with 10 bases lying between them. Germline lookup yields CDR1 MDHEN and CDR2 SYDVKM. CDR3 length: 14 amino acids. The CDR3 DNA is TGTGCCAGCAGTTTAATCGGGGGAGCCTACGAGCAGTACTTC. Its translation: CASSLIGGAYEQYF.

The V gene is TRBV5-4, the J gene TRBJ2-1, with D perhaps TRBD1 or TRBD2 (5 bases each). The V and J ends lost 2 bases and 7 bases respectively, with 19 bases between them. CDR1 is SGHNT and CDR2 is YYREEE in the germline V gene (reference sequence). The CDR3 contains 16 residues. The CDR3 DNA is TGTGCCAGCAGCTTTCGTGGGGACCCTCTGGGGAATGAGCAGTTCTTC. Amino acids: CASSFRGDPLGNEQFF.

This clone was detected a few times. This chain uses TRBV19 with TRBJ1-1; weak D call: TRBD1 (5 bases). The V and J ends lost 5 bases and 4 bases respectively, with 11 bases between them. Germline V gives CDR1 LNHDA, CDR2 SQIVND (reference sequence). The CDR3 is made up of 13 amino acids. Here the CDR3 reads CASSQQAGTEAFF. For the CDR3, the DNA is TGTGCCAGTAGTCAACAGGCGGGCACTGAAGCTTTCTTT.

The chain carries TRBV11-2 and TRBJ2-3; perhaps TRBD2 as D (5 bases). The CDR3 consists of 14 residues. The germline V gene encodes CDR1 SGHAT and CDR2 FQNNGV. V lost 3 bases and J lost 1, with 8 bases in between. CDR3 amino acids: CASSFTRGTDTQYF. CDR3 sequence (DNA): TGTGCCAGCAGCTTCACTAGGGGCACAGATACGCAGTATTTT.

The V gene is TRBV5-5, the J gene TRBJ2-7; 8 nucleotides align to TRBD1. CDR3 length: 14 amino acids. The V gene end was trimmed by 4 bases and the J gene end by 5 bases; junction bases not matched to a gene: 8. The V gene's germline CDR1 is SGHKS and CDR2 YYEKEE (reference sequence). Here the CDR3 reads CASSPDRVADEQYF. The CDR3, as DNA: TGTGCCAGCAGCCCGGACAGGGTTGCAGACGAGCAGTACTTC. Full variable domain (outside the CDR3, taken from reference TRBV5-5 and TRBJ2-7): DAGVTQSPTHLIKTRGQQVTLRCSPISGHKSVSWYQQVLGQGPQFIFQYYEKEERGRGNFPDRFSARQFPNYSSELNVNALLLGDSALYLCASSPDRVADEQYFGPGTRLTVT.

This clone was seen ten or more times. The CDR3 sequence is CASSLYGRGDSYNEQFF. Here the CDR3 DNA reads TGTGCCAGCAGCTTGTACGGCAGGGGGGACTCCTACAATGAGCAGTTCTTC. The gene calls are TRBV5-6 and TRBJ2-1; maybe TRBD1 (7 bases). Trimming pared 1 base from V and 0 bases from J, leaving 14 bases between. The CDR3 extends over 17 amino acids. The germline V gene encodes CDR1 SGHDT and CDR2 YYEEEE.

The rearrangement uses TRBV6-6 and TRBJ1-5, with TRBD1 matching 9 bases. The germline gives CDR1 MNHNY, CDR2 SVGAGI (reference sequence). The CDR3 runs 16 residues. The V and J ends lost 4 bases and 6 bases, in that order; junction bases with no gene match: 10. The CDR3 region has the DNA TGTGCCAGCAGTTCCTCACAGGGGGCAGGGGGTCAGCCCCAGCATTTT. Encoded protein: CASSSSQGAGGQPQHF.

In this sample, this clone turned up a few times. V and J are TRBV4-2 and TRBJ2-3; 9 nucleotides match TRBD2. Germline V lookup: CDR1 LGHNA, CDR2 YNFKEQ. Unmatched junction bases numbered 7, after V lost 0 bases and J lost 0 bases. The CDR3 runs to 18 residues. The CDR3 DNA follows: TGTGCCAGCAGCCAAGAACTAGCGGGCGGGTTTAGCACAGATACGCAGTATTTT. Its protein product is CASSQELAGGFSTDTQYF.

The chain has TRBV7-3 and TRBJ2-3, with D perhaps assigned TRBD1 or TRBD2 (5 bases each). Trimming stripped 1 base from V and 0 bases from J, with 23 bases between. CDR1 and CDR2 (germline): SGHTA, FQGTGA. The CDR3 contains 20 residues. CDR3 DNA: TGTGCCAGCAGCTTAATCCCCCGAGGAATCGGGACGGTCAGCACAGATACGCAGTATTTT. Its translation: CASSLIPRGIGTVSTDTQYF.

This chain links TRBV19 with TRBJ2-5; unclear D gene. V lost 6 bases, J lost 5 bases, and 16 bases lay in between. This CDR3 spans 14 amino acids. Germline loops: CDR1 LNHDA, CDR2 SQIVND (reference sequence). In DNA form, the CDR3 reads TGTGCCAGTAGGATCAAATTGGTGAGGGAGACCCAGTACTTC. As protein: CASRIKLVRETQYF.

Written as DNA, the CDR3 is TGCGCCAGCAGCTTGAATCCGGAAAACACTGAAGCTTTCTTT. Residues: CASSLNPENTEAFF. The V and J genes are TRBV5-1 and TRBJ1-1; no clear D. Germline values: CDR1 SGHRS, CDR2 YFSETQ. Trimming removed 1 base from V and 2 bases from J, with 9 bases in between. The CDR3 contains 14 residues.

In DNA, the CDR3 is TGTGCCAGCAGTTCCGAAGACAGGGGGCGCCTCGGGCAGTACTTC. Its translation: CASSSEDRGRLGQYF. The rearrangement joins TRBV27 to TRBJ2-7, with 10 nucleotides matching TRBD1. This CDR3 has 15 amino acids. CDR1 and CDR2 from the germline V gene are MNHEY and SMNVEV (reference sequence). The V gene end was trimmed by 4 bases and the J gene end by 9 bases; junction bases not matched to a gene: 12.

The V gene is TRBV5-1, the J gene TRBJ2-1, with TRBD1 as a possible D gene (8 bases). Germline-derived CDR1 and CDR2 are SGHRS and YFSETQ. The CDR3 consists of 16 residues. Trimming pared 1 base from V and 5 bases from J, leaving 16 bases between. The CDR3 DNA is TGCGCCAGCAGCTTGTTGCAGGGGGCGGGAGACAATGAGCAGTTCTTC. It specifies CASSLLQGAGDNEQFF.

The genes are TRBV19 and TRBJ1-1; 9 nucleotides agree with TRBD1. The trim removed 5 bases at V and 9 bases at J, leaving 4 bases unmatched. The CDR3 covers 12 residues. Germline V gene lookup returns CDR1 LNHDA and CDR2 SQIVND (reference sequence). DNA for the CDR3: TGTGCCAGTAGTGTCGGGACAGGGCAAGCTTTCTTT. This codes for CASSVGTGQAFF. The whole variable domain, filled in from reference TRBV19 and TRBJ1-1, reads DGGITQSPKYLFRKEGQNVTLSCEQNLNHDAMYWYRQDPGQGLRLIYYSQIVNDFQKGDIAEGYSVSREKKESFPLTVTSAQKNPTAFYLCASSVGTGQAFFGQGTRLTVV.

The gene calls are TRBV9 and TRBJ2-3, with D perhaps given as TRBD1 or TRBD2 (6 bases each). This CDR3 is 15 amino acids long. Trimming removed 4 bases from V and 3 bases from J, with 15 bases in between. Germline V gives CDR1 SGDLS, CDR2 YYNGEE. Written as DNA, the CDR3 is TGTGCCAGCAGCCTTGAAGGGGGGAAAACAGATACGCAGTATTTT. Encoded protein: CASSLEGGKTDTQYF. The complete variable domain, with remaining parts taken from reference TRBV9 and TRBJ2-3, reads DSGVTQTPKHLITATGQRVTLRCSPRSGDLSVYWYQQSLDQGLQFLIQYYNGEERAKGNILERFSAQQFPDLHSELNLSSLELGDSALYFCASSLEGGKTDTQYFGPGTRLTVL.

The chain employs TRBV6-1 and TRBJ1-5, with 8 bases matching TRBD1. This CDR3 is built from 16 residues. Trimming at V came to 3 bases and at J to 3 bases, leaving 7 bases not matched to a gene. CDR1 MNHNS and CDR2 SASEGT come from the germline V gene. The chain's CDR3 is CASSDNTGGHNQPQHF. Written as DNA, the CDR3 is TGTGCCAGCAGTGATAATACAGGGGGGCACAATCAGCCCCAGCATTTT.

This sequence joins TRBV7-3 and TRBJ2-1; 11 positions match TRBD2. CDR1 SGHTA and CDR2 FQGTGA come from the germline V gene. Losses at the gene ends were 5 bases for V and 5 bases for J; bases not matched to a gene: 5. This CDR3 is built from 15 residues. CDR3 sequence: CASSRSGRVNNEQFF. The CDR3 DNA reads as TGTGCCAGCAGCCGTAGCGGGAGGGTTAACAATGAGCAGTTCTTC.